This record covers a single T cell receptor (beta chain). Stable disease denoted Graves' hyperthyroidism without ophthalmopathy progression within 18 months. The patients, who ranged from 18 to 65 in age, presented with newly diagnosed hyperthyroidism lasting under 2 months. The record originates from a study of T cells in Graves' hyperthyroidism and ophthalmopathy. Amplification targeted TCR beta CDR3 regions from RNA transcripts. First-round RT-PCR with HTBI primers amplified the TCR CDR3 region. Via MiXCR, TCRdb re-called the multiplex PCR reads, giving one row per CDR3 protein. Here the sample spans 500,000 to 550,000 distinct CDR3 sequences, around 20% being singletons. Sample: blood. This TCR was recovered from a man in his late teens or twenties with Graves' hyperthyroidism.

The CDR3 region has the DNA TGTGCCAGCAGCAACAGGGGGAAATATTCACCCCTCCACTTT. It is translated as CASSNRGKYSPLHF. V and J are TRBV6-2 or TRBV6-3 and TRBJ1-6, with TRBD1 matching 8 bases. The junction had 6 bases not matched to a gene; V was cut back by 6 bases and J by 8 bases. This CDR3 comprises 14 residues. The germline gives CDR1 MNHEY, CDR2 SVGEGT.